The T cell receptor (beta chain) under discussion was sequenced for a study of human T cells and chemical hapten exposure. In the study overall: Patients received weekly diphenylcyclopropenone doses to the scalp throughout the approximately 26-week study. Each patch test put 0.01% DPC on the upper back, and results were read at 6 days.

This clonotype was picked up a small number of times. Its specificity is unknown. This CDR3 comprises 13 residues. J was trimmed by 5 bases and V by 6 bases; bases with no gene match: 10. Germline V gene sequence: CDR1 DFQATT, CDR2 SNEGSKA (reference sequence). General study results and limits: While controls formed fewer of them, expanded TCRs formed significantly more large CDR3 similarity clusters. Counts of expanded TCRs at PT1 were positively correlated with patch test score.

Time point described: patch test 3, about 24 weeks after DPC sensitization. As for treatment: therapeutic diphenylcyclopropenone sensitization with weekly scalp DPC. Unfractionated whole blood served as the source for total RNA extraction. TCRdb called the RACE reads again in MiXCR, with one record for every CDR3 protein. The data contain tens of thousands of distinct CDR3 sequences, about 13% of them singletons. The input for sequencing was whole blood, taken in connection with sensitization to the hapten diphenylcyclopropenone (DPC). The chain has TRBV20-1 and TRBJ2-7; 7 nucleotides agree with TRBD2. This clonotype was obtained from a woman aged 40 to 50 with alopecia areata. Some clones in this sample may be carry-over from other donors' samples. The CDR3 DNA reads TGCAGTGCAAAATATGGGAGCGGGGACGAGCAGTACTTC. Its protein product is CSAKYGSGDEQYF.